Following are 20 T cell receptor beta chains from one sample sequenced in a study of OX40 agonist ivuxolimab in advanced cancers. Library method: the immunoSEQ multiplex PCR assay. TCRdb re-hosts the immuneACCESS table, in-frame sequences only. Its copies lack some clones; in the studies checked, an unresolved V gene accounts for under half of them, and the cause for the rest is not known. The sample data list about 96,000 clones, and around 91% of these were observed just once. The top ten clones comprise 1.5% to 2% of the sample. This specimen was CD4+ or CD8+ T cells sorted from blood, taken in a trial of the OX40 agonist ivuxolimab. These receptors originate from an adult with an advanced solid tumor such as melanoma, head and neck, liver or kidney cancer.

This clone was found a few times. The V gene is TRBV25-1, the J gene TRBJ1-1, with 8 nucleotides matching TRBD1. The ends lost 6 bases at V and 3 bases at J; junction bases unmatched: 12. This CDR3 region has 16 residues. Germline values: CDR1 MGHDK, CDR2 SYGVNS. The CDR3 protein is CASRRQGQGFYTEAFF. The DNA of the CDR3 is TGTGCCAGCAGGAGACAGGGGCAGGGGTTTTACACTGAAGCTTTCTTT.

The rearrangement uses TRBV19 and TRBJ2-7; 8 nucleotides align to TRBD1. Trimming took 5 bases from V and 3 from J; bases not matched to a gene: 9. This CDR3 contains 15 residues. CDR1 LNHDA and CDR2 SQIVND come from the germline V gene (reference sequence). The CDR3 spells CASSVPGQVNYEQYF. For the CDR3, the DNA is TGTGCCAGTAGTGTCCCGGGACAGGTGAACTACGAGCAGTACTTC.

The chain uses TRBV28 and TRBJ2-7; 14 nucleotides align to TRBD2. Germline CDR1 is MDHEN and CDR2 is SYDVKM. The J segment lost 3 bases and the V segment lost 6 bases, leaving 7 bases of the junction unmatched. The CDR3 consists of 16 residues. The CDR3 reads CASRGLAGDSHYEQYF. In nucleotides, the CDR3 is TGTGCCAGCAGGGGACTAGCGGGAGATAGTCACTACGAGCAGTACTTC. The complete variable domain, with remaining parts taken from reference TRBV28 and TRBJ2-7, reads DVKVTQSSRYLVKRTGEKVFLECVQDMDHENMFWYRQDPGLGLRLIYFSYDVKMKEKGDIPEGYSVSREKKERFSLILESASTNQTSMYLCASRGLAGDSHYEQYFGPGTRLTVT.

The chain couples TRBV5-6 to TRBJ2-2, with unresolved D. This CDR3 has 13 amino acids. V dropped 1 base and J dropped 6 bases, with 7 bases sitting between them. Per the germline V gene, CDR1 is SGHDT and CDR2 is YYEEEE. In nucleotides, the CDR3 is TGTGCCAGCAGCTTGCCGGTTTCCGGGGAGCTGTTTTTT. Translating it yields CASSLPVSGELFF.

The chain links TRBV7-3 to TRBJ2-1; D remains ambiguous. CDR3 length equals 14 residues. V lost 5 bases and J lost 5, with 13 bases in between. Germline lookup yields CDR1 SGHTA and CDR2 FQGTGA. CDR3 coding DNA: TGTGCCAGCAGCCCTCTAGACACCAACAATGAGCAGTTCTTC. This sequence encodes CASSPLDTNNEQFF.

The chain couples TRBV2 to TRBJ2-7, with D hard to call. Trimming took 8 bases from V and 6 from J, leaving 8 bases between them. The CDR3 covers 10 residues. Germline V gives CDR1 SNHLY, CDR2 FYNNEI. The CDR3 is CASEFIEQYF. For the CDR3, the DNA is TGTGCCAGCGAATTTATCGAGCAGTACTTC.

A single count supports this clone. The rearrangement links TRBV4-1 to TRBJ2-5; 9 nucleotides agree with TRBD2. From germline, CDR1 is MGHRA and CDR2 YSYEKL. This CDR3 region has 17 residues. After removal of 4 bases from V and 5 bases from J, the junction contained 14 bases not matched to a gene. The CDR3 nucleotides are TGCGCCAGCAGCCGGTGGGTAGCGGGGGTTGTCGGGGAGACCCAGTACTTC. It translates to CASSRWVAGVVGETQYF.

The chain couples TRBV5-5 to TRBJ2-5; D is uncertain. The CDR3 runs 16 residues. CDR1 is SGHKS and CDR2 is YYEKEE in the germline V gene (reference sequence). Trimming took 0 bases from V and 1 from J, leaving 13 bases between them. The CDR3 nucleotides read TGTGCCAGCAGCTTGGTAAGTTGTCAGGCCCAAGAGACCCAGTACTTC. Protein sequence: CASSLVSCQAQETQYF.

CDR3 in amino acids: CASSLTGRGTEAFF. The CDR3 DNA is TGTGCCAGCAGCTTAACAGGGCGCGGTACTGAAGCTTTCTTT. This chain uses TRBV7-2 with TRBJ1-1, with a tentative D call TRBD1 (6 bases). V was trimmed by 2 bases and J by 5 bases, leaving 12 bases between them. From germline, CDR1 is SGHTA and CDR2 FQGNSA. The CDR3 runs 14 residues.

This chain uses TRBV5-4 with TRBJ2-2, with 9 bases lining up with TRBD2. V shed 0 bases and J 0 bases; nucleotides not matched to a gene: 0. The CDR3 is 16 residues long. Germline-derived CDR1 and CDR2 are SGHNT and YYREEE (reference sequence). CDR3 protein: CASSLGLAANTGELFF. Here the CDR3 DNA reads TGTGCCAGCAGCTTGGGACTAGCGGCGAACACCGGGGAGCTGTTTTTT.

The chain links TRBV28 to TRBJ2-3; D might be TRBD1 (5 bases). The CDR3 is 16 residues long. Germline V gene lookup returns CDR1 MDHEN and CDR2 SYDVKM. V dropped 5 bases and J dropped 2 bases, with 17 bases sitting between them. CDR3 coding DNA: TGTGCCAGCAGTCCCTACGTCCTAGGGGCCACAGATACGCAGTATTTT. Residues: CASSPYVLGATDTQYF.

This clone occurred once. The chain couples TRBV5-1 to TRBJ2-7; 8 nucleotides line up with TRBD2. Germline CDR1 reads SGHRS; CDR2 reads YFSETQ. The CDR3 extends over 15 amino acids. Losses at the gene ends were 1 base for V and 6 bases for J; bases not matched to a gene: 9. For the CDR3, the DNA is TGCGCCAGCAGCTTGAACCCCGGGAGGGTTGGCGAGCAGTACTTC. Its translation is CASSLNPGRVGEQYF.

V is TRBV6-5 and J is TRBJ1-1; D remains ambiguous. Looked up from germline, CDR1 is MNHEY and CDR2 is SVGAGI. The CDR3 has 15 residues. Trimming pared 0 bases from V and 0 bases from J, leaving 8 bases between. The CDR3 DNA is TGTGCCAGCAGTTACTCGAACCCCATGAACACTGAAGCTTTCTTT. This encodes CASSYSNPMNTEAFF.

The CDR3 here is CASSHPNAGSTDTQYF. The CDR3 region has the DNA TGTGCCAGCAGCCATCCTAATGCGGGCAGCACAGATACGCAGTATTTT. The rearrangement uses TRBV5-4 and TRBJ2-3, with a possible D match to TRBD2 (5 bases). V lost 4 bases and J 0 bases, leaving 15 bases between the germline ends. Germline V gives CDR1 SGHNT, CDR2 YYREEE (reference sequence). There are 16 residues in the CDR3. The full variable domain, rest sourced from reference TRBV5-4 and TRBJ2-3, is ETGVTQSPTHLIKTRGQQVTLRCSSQSGHNTVSWYQQALGQGPQFIFQYYREEENGRGNFPPRFSGLQFPNYSSELNVNALELDDSALYLCASSHPNAGSTDTQYFGPGTRLTVL.

This clone was recorded only once. This chain joins TRBV5-1 and TRBJ2-5; D call uncertain. The DNA end is a closer match to TRBJ2-7, so the J assignment may be wrong. This CDR3 contains 14 residues. Germline V gene data show CDR1 as SGHRS and CDR2 as YFSETQ. CDR3 in DNA: TGCGCCAGCAGCTTGTCGCCAGACGCGTACGAGCAGTACTTC. Translating it yields CASSLSPDAYEQYF.

The rearrangement links TRBV7-2 to TRBJ1-1, with no clear D. V dropped 0 bases and J dropped 10 bases, with 15 bases sitting between them. Looked up from germline, CDR1 is SGHTA and CDR2 is FQGNSA. The CDR3 extends over 14 amino acids. CDR3 in amino acids: CASSLAGGVSVAFF. The DNA of the CDR3 is TGTGCCAGCAGCTTAGCGGGTGGGGTTTCGGTAGCTTTCTTT.

The chain employs TRBV5-5 and TRBJ2-2; weak D call: TRBD1 (5 bases). Trimming stripped 2 bases from V and 5 bases from J, with 10 bases between. Germline V gene sequence: CDR1 SGHKS, CDR2 YYEKEE (reference sequence). CDR3 length: 14 amino acids. The CDR3 DNA reads as TGTGCCAGCAGCTTTTCAGGGTTGACCGGGGAGCTGTTTTTT. It is translated as CASSFSGLTGELFF.

The genes are TRBV28 and TRBJ2-7, with 9 bases identical to TRBD2. The V gene end was trimmed by 6 bases and the J gene end by 0 bases; junction bases not matched to a gene: 6. CDR3 length: 15 amino acids. Germline V gene lookup returns CDR1 MDHEN and CDR2 SYDVKM. In DNA form, the CDR3 reads TGTGCCAGCAGAAAAGCGGGAGGAGTCTCCTACGAGCAGTACTTC. Residues: CASRKAGGVSYEQYF.

V and J are TRBV29-1 and TRBJ2-3; 9 bases fit TRBD2. The germline gives CDR1 SQVTM, CDR2 ANQGSEA. This CDR3 spans 14 amino acids. The J segment lost 0 bases and the V segment lost 7 bases, leaving 5 bases of the junction unmatched. In DNA, the CDR3 is TGCAGCGCTCTGACTAGCGGAAGCACAGATACGCAGTATTTT. Its protein product is CSALTSGSTDTQYF.

V gene TRBV5-1 combines with J gene TRBJ2-6; no reliable D call. Germline CDR1 and CDR2: SGHRS and YFSETQ. The CDR3 has 13 residues. The ends were cut back, 8 bases at V and 1 base at J, with 7 bases in the middle. CDR3 sequence: CASGVSGANVLTF. CDR3 nucleotides: TGCGCCAGTGGGGTATCTGGGGCCAACGTCCTGACTTTC. Based on the CDR3 plus reference TRBV5-1 and TRBJ2-6, the full variable domain is KAGVTQTPRYLIKTRGQQVTLSCSPISGHRSVSWYQQTPGQGLQFLFEYFSETQRNKGNFPGRFSGRQFSNSRSEMNVSTLELGDSALYLCASGVSGANVLTFGAGSRLTVL.